What follows are 5 T cell receptor beta chains derived from one specimen sequenced in a study of preoperative IRX-2 immunotherapy in early breast cancer (dated by TCRdb to the late 2010s). The library was built by means of the immunoSEQ multiplex PCR assay. TCRdb obtained this table from immuneACCESS and retained in-frame rearrangements with V and J assigned. These tables miss some clones; where compared with another copy, unresolved V genes account for less than half of the shortfall, and the remainder is unexplained. This sample comprises approximately 24,000 clones, roughly four fifths of them detected only once. The ten largest clones add up to approximately 1.3% of the sample. The treatment or condition label corresponds to: preoperative locoregional IRX-2 cytokine immunotherapy. Sequencing was performed on lymph node tissue, taken after IRX-2 immunotherapy. The receptors originated from a human donor with breast cancer.

V usage is TRBV6-8 and J usage is TRBJ1-6; no clear D. The V gene's germline CDR1 is MNHGY and CDR2 SAAAGT. Between the trimmed V and J ends, which lost 6 bases and 6 bases, there was a span of 6 bases. The CDR3 is 12 amino acids. The chain's CDR3 is CASRPPNSPLHF. The CDR3 nucleotides read TGTGCCAGCAGGCCGCCTAATTCACCCCTCCACTTT.

This chain connects TRBV18 to TRBJ1-4, with D possibly matching TRBD1 (5 bases). Trimming cost V 4 bases and J 0 bases, with 12 bases left between them. This CDR3 region has 16 residues. Germline V CDR1 and CDR2: KGHSH, LQKENI. CDR3 amino acids: CASSQFTGTTNEKLFF. CDR3 DNA: TGTGCCAGCTCACAATTTACAGGCACAACTAATGAAAAACTGTTTTTT.

This clone is medium-sized within its sample. The chain links TRBV11-3 to TRBJ1-4; D possibly corresponds to TRBD1 (6 bases). The CDR3 spans 14 residues. Germline loops: CDR1 SGHNT, CDR2 YENEEA. Between the trimmed V and J ends, which lost 1 base and 8 bases, there was a span of 11 bases. As DNA, the CDR3 is TGTGCCAGCAGCTTAGGTGGAGGGGGGGAAAAACTGTTTTTT. As protein: CASSLGGGGEKLFF.

This clone was seen a handful of times. The V call is TRBV19, the J call TRBJ1-2; the D is unclear. The ends were cut back, 4 bases at V and 8 bases at J, with 17 bases in the middle. Germline CDR1 and CDR2: LNHDA and SQIVND (reference sequence). The CDR3 sequence is 14 residues long. CDR3 sequence reads: CASSNPGSIGGYTF. The DNA for the CDR3 is TGTGCCAGTAGTAACCCCGGGAGCATTGGGGGCTACACCTTC.

The V gene is TRBV15, the J gene TRBJ1-1, with a possible D match to TRBD1 (6 bases). The CDR3 contains 14 residues. Germline V gene sequence: CDR1 LNHNV, CDR2 YYDKDF (reference sequence). Trimming stripped 1 base from V and 5 bases from J, with 11 bases between. The CDR3 sequence: CATSRVMGATEAFF. The CDR3 DNA reads as TGTGCCACCAGCAGAGTCATGGGGGCGACTGAAGCTTTCTTT.